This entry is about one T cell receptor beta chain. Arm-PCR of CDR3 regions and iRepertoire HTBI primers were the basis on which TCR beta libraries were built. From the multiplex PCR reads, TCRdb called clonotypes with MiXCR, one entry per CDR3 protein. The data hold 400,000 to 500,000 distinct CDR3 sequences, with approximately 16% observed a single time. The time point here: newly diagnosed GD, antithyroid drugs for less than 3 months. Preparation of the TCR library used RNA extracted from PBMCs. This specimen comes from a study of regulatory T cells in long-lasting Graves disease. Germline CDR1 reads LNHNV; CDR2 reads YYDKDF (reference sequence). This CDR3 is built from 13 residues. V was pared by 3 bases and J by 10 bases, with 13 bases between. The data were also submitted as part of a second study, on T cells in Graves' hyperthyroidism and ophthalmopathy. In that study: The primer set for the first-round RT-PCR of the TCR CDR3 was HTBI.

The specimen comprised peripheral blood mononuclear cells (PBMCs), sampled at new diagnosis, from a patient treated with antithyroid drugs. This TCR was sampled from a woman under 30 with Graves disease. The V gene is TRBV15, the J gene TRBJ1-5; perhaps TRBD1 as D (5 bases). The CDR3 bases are TGTGCCACCAGCAGGGTCTCAGGGAAACCCCAGCATTTT. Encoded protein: CATSRVSGKPQHF.